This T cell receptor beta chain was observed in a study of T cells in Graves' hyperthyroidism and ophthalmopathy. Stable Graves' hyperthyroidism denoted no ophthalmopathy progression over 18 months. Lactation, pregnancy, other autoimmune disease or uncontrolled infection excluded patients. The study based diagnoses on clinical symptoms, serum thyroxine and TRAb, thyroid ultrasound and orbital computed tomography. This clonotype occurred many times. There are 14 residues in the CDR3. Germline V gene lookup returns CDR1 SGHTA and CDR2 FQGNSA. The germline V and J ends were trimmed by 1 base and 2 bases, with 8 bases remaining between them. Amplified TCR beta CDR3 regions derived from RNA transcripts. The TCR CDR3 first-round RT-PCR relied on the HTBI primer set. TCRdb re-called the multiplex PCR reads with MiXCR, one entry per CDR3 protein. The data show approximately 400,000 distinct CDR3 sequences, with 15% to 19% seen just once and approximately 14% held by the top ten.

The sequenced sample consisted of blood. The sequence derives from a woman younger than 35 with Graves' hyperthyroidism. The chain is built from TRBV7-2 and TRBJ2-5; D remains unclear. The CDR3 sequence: CASSLGLNQETQYF. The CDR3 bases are TGTGCCAGCAGCTTAGGGCTGAATCAAGAGACCCAGTACTTC.